The clone carrying this T cell receptor (beta chain) was found many times. The antigen is not known. The data stem from a study of T cells in Graves' hyperthyroidism and ophthalmopathy. RNA transcripts served as the template for amplifying TCR beta CDR3 regions. Using the HTBI primer set, a first-round RT-PCR was run on the TCR CDR3. TCRdb called the multiplex PCR reads again in MiXCR, with one record for every CDR3 protein. The profile shows about 560,000 distinct CDR3 sequences, 16% of them singletons. The hyperthyroidism patients had all been newly diagnosed, and their disease duration was under 2 months. Their ages ranged from 18 to 65 years. This CDR3 comprises 13 residues. The germline CDR1 and CDR2 sequences are SNHLY and FYNNEI. Trimming stripped 7 bases from V and 4 bases from J, with 10 bases between. Findings and caveats of the study: In simple terms, a model built on 13 V-J features told ophthalmopathy apart from stable hyperthyroidism. Most thyroid clonotypes expanded above 0.001 appeared in blood too. The model made its ophthalmopathy prediction, and onset followed a median around six months later.

V is TRBV2 and J is TRBJ2-2; D is undetermined. This clonotype originated in a young woman with Graves' hyperthyroidism. Sequencing was performed on blood. CDR3 DNA: TGTGCCAGCAAGATAGTGAGCACCGGGGAGCTGTTTTTT. Its protein product is CASKIVSTGELFF.